In this sample, the clone carrying this TCR beta chain turned up many times. Its matching antigen is unknown. Making the bulk TCR libraries relied on previously described methods and listed TCR primers. TCRdb reprocessed the PCR reads via MiXCR and lists one record per CDR3 protein. The table shows 60,000 to 75,000 distinct CDR3 sequences, with under 20% occurring only once. This entry is derived from a study of molecular identifiers for immune sequencing clone quantification. Study outcomes and limitations: Detectable among over 900,000 naive cells, according to reports, was Jurkat TCR RNA spiked in from one cell. Clones that exceeded 20 RNA copies held over 99% of effector molecules, yet under 1% in naive cells.

A CD8+CD4-CCR7+CD45RA+ gate was used to sort naive CD8 T cells. The CDR3 spans 15 residues. The trim removed 5 bases at V and 5 bases at J, leaving 11 bases unmatched. Germline V gene lookup returns CDR1 SGHVS and CDR2 FNYEAQ. The sequence was obtained from a human donor in good health. Some libraries in this study had Jurkat cell RNA spiked in. Sequenced material: naive CD8+ T cells from blood, with Jurkat cell RNA spiked in. As to subset: FACS-sorted CD8+CD4-CCR7+CD45RA+ naive T cells. The gene calls are TRBV7-6 and TRBJ2-5, with 7 bases matching TRBD2. CDR3 bases: TGTGCCAGCAGCCGACCCTCTCCTAGCGGTGAGACCCAGTACTTC. This codes for CASSRPSPSGETQYF. Complete variable domain (other parts from reference TRBV7-6 and TRBJ2-5): GAGVSQSPRYKVTKRGQDVALRCDPISGHVSLYWYRQALGQGPEFLTYFNYEAQQDKSGLPNDRFSAERPEGSISTLTIQRTEQRDSAMYRCASSRPSPSGETQYFGPGTRLLVL.